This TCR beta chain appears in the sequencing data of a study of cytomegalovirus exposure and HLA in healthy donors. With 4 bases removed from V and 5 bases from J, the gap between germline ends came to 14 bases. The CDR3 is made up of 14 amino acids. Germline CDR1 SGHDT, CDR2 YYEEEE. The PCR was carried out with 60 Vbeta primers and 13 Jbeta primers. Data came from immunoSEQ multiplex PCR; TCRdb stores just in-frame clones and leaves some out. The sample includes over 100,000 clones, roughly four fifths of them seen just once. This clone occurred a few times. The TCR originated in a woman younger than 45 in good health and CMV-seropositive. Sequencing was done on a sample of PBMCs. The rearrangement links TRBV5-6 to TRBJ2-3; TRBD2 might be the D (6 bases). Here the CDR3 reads CASSRAARGDTQYF. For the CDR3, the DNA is TGTGCCAGCAGCCGGGCGGCGCGGGGAGATACGCAGTATTTT.